This T cell receptor (beta chain) was captured by sequencing in a study of cytomegalovirus exposure and HLA in healthy donors. V lost 4 bases and J 7 bases, leaving 35 bases between the germline ends. The CDR3 spans 20 residues. CDR1 is SGHDN and CDR2 is FVKESK in the germline V gene. Broader study findings: Among TCR beta chains, those listed as cytomegalovirus-associated numbered over 150.

Use of 60 Vbeta and 13 Jbeta primers characterized the PCR. Profiled with immunoSEQ multiplex PCR; TCRdb holds only in-frame clones, not every one. Seen here are about 200,000 clones, 65% to 90% observed once, and the top ten hold about 2.3%. About this clone: Its specificity is not known.

The sequenced material came from PBMCs. This clonotype originated in a woman aged 50 to 65 in good health and CMV-seronegative. The rearrangement joins TRBV14 to TRBJ2-7, with a tentative D call TRBD1 (6 bases). The CDR3 coding sequence is TGTGCCAGCAGCCCCATAAGGACAGTTTCAGGACCGACCCGGAAAGGAGAGCAGTACTTC. Translation gives CASSPIRTVSGPTRKGEQYF.